This TCR beta chain was sequenced during a study of T cell responses to AZD1222 COVID-19 vaccine. Measured with immunoSEQ multiplex PCR; TCRdb has only the in-frame clones, and not every one. Here the sample spans roughly 150,000 clones, around 91% being singletons. V was shortened by 4 bases and J by 0 bases, with 13 bases between the two germline ends. CDR1 and CDR2 from the germline V gene are MNHNS and SASEGT. The CDR3 consists of 16 residues. This receptor was identified in an adult in good health. The chain couples TRBV6-1 to TRBJ1-3; no reliable D call. The specimen was peripheral blood, collected on day 0 of AZD1222 vaccination. The CDR3 DNA follows: TGTGCCAGCAGTGCCGGTGGCAGCGACTCTGGAAACACCATATATTTT. Translation gives CASSAGGSDSGNTIYF.